Each of the 3 T cell receptor beta chains below was sequenced from the same sample in a study of shared T cell receptors in the human thymus. Here immunoSEQ multiplex PCR was the method, and the copy in TCRdb shows in-frame clones only, minus some. The sample consists of more than 550,000 clones, about 87% of them appearing once. The same data also went into a second study, on human thymus T cells.

Sequenced sample: thymocytes. The receptors originated from a boy under two years old with a congenital heart defect.

The V call is TRBV29-1, the J call TRBJ1-2; D gene ambiguous. The CDR3 covers 11 residues. The V end was cut by 6 bases, the J end by 1 base, with 6 bases between. Germline-derived CDR1 and CDR2 are SQVTM and ANQGSEA. The CDR3 sequence: CSVGVNYGYTF. DNA for the CDR3: TGCAGCGTAGGAGTTAACTATGGCTACACCTTC.

V usage is TRBV4-3 and J usage is TRBJ1-2; 9 bases are shared with TRBD1. Losses at the gene ends were 3 bases for V and 3 bases for J; bases not matched to a gene: 8. Looked up from germline, CDR1 is LGHNA and CDR2 is YSLEER. This CDR3 contains 16 residues. The CDR3 spells CASSHQTDRGDYGYTF. The CDR3 DNA reads TGCGCCAGCAGCCATCAAACGGACAGGGGAGACTATGGCTACACCTTC.

The V and J genes are TRBV14 and TRBJ2-1; TRBD2 aligns across 11 bases. The CDR3 runs 16 residues. The trim removed 6 bases at V and 8 bases at J, leaving 12 bases unmatched. CDR1 is SGHDN, CDR2 FVKESK, per germline. The CDR3 DNA reads as TGTGCCAGCAGTCGGAAACCGGGACTAGCGGTAGATGAGCAGTTCTTC. Translation gives CASSRKPGLAVDEQFF.